The TCR beta chain under discussion was sequenced for a study of technical replicates of blood from several donors. The count of this clone is one. Assay: immunoSEQ multiplex PCR; the TCRdb copy retains only in-frame clones and omits some. The sample has around 60,000 clones; about 91% are singletons. Germline V CDR1 and CDR2: WNHNN, SYGVQD (reference sequence). J was trimmed by 4 bases and V by 6 bases; bases with no gene match: 5. There are 14 residues in the CDR3. V is TRBV10-1 and J is TRBJ2-5; the match to TRBD1 covers 10 bases. Sequencing was performed on PBMCs. This clonotype was obtained from a human donor in good health. Some clones in this sample may be carry-over from other donors' samples. CDR3: CASSEGQGGETQYF. The CDR3 region has the DNA TGCGCCAGCAGCGAAGGACAGGGGGGAGAGACCCAGTACTTC.